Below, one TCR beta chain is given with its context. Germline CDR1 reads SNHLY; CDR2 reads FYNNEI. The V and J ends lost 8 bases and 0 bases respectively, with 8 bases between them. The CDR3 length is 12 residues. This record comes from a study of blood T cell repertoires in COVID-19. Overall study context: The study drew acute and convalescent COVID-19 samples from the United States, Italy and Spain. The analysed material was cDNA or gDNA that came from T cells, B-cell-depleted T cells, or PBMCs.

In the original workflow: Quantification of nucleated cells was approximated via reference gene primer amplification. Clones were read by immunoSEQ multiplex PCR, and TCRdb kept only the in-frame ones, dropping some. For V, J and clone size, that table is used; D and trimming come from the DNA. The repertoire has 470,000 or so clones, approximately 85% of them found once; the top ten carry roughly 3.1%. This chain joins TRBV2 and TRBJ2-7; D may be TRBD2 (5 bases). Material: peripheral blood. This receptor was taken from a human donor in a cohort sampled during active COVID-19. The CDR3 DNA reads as TGTGCCAGCGGGAGACTCTCCTACGAGCAGTACTTC. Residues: CASGRLSYEQYF.